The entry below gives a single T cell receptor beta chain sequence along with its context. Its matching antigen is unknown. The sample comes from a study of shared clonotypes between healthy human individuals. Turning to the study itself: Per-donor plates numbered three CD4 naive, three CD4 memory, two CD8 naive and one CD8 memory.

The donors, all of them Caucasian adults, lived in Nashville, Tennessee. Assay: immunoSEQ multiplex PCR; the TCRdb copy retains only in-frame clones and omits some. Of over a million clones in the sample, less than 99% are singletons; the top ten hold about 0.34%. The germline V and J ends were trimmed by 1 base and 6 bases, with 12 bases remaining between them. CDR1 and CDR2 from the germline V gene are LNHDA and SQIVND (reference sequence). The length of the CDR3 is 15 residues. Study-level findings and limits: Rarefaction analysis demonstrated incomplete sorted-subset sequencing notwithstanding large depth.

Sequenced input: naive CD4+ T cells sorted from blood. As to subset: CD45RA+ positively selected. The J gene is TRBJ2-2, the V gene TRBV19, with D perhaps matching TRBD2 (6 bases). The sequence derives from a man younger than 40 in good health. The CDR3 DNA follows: TGTGCCAGTAGTATAGGCCCGGGAGCGGCCGGGGAGCTGTTTTTT. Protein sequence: CASSIGPGAAGELFF. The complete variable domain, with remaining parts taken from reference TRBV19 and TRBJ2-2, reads DGGITQSPKYLFRKEGQNVTLSCEQNLNHDAMYWYRQDPGQGLRLIYYSQIVNDFQKGDIAEGYSVSREKKESFPLTVTSAQKNPTAFYLCASSIGPGAAGELFFGEGSRLTVL.